A single sample is the source of the 20 T cell receptor beta chains below, sequenced in a study of beta chain features in type 1 diabetes. Study results and limitations: Shortening of TCRB CDR3s, moderate but significant, appeared in all four CD4+ subsets of Type 1 diabetes patients.

Sequencing targeted expressed TCRB transcripts, as all isolated RNA had been reverse transcribed. Sequenced by immunoSEQ multiplex PCR; TCRdb stores in-frame clones only, minus some. Of around 70,000 clones in the sample, roughly half were seen once. Their antigens are not known. Sample: central memory CD4+ T cells from blood. These receptors were collected from a man in his thirties or forties with type 1 diabetes.

The chain couples TRBV6-6 to TRBJ2-3; D is possibly TRBD2 (5 bases). This CDR3 region has 14 residues. CDR1 is MNHNY and CDR2 is SVGAGI in the germline V gene (reference sequence). V shed 6 bases and J shed 2 bases, with 12 bases lying between them. The CDR3 nucleotides read TGTGCCAGCAGAACCGGACTTTTCACAGATACGCAGTATTTT. Its protein product is CASRTGLFTDTQYF.

The chain is built from TRBV7-8 and TRBJ2-3, with TRBD1 matching over 10 bases. The trim removed 1 base at V and 0 bases at J, leaving 4 bases unmatched. This CDR3 has 17 residues. Germline CDR1 and CDR2: SGHVS and FQNEAQ. The CDR3 nucleotides read TGTGCCAGCAGCTTAGGGGACAGGGGCCGAAGCACAGATACGCAGTATTTT. Protein product: CASSLGDRGRSTDTQYF.

The CDR3 protein is CASSQDGSGRAWSTQYF. DNA of the CDR3: TGTGCCAGCAGCCAAGATGGGAGCGGGAGGGCCTGGAGTACGCAGTATTTT. The rearrangement links TRBV4-2 to TRBJ2-3; 10 bases fit TRBD2. The V segment lost 0 bases and the J segment 8 bases; nucleotides outside the gene matches: 11. Looked up from germline, CDR1 is LGHNA and CDR2 is YNFKEQ. The CDR3 runs 17 residues.

V usage is TRBV5-4 and J usage is TRBJ2-1; D is unresolved. Germline V lookup: CDR1 SGHNT, CDR2 YYREEE (reference sequence). V was shortened by 1 base and J by 7 bases, with 9 bases between the two germline ends. The CDR3 runs 13 residues. Here the CDR3 DNA reads TGTGCCAGCAGCTTGAGTTCTAGAAATGAGCAGTTCTTC. This gives the protein CASSLSSRNEQFF.

V is TRBV19 and J is TRBJ2-5; 7 nucleotides match TRBD1. V lost 5 bases, J lost 1 base, and 10 bases stayed unmatched. CDR1 is LNHDA, CDR2 SQIVND, per germline (reference sequence). The CDR3 is made up of 16 amino acids. Written as DNA, the CDR3 is TGTGCCAGTAGTGCTACAGGGGTCAAATCCCAAGAGACCCAGTACTTC. Translating it yields CASSATGVKSQETQYF. The complete variable domain, with remaining parts taken from reference TRBV19 and TRBJ2-5, reads DGGITQSPKYLFRKEGQNVTLSCEQNLNHDAMYWYRQDPGQGLRLIYYSQIVNDFQKGDIAEGYSVSREKKESFPLTVTSAQKNPTAFYLCASSATGVKSQETQYFGPGTRLLVL.

CDR3 DNA sequence: TGTGCCAGCAGTCGGGACAGCTTCTCCTACGAGCAGTACTTC. The encoded protein is CASSRDSFSYEQYF. V usage is TRBV6-5 and J usage is TRBJ2-7, with 7 bases aligning to TRBD1. The germline V gene has CDR1 MNHEY and CDR2 SVGAGI. This CDR3 contains 14 residues. Unmatched junction bases numbered 4, after V lost 5 bases and J lost 0 bases.

The CDR3 nucleotides are TGTGCCACCAGCAGAGATGAGAGCGCCCAAGCTTTCTTT. As protein: CATSRDESAQAFF. The rearrangement links TRBV15 to TRBJ1-1; D is unresolved. Trimming shortened V by 0 bases and J by 9 bases, and 11 bases separated the two germline ends. This CDR3 is built from 13 residues. Looked up from germline, CDR1 is LNHNV and CDR2 is YYDKDF (reference sequence).

This clone was counted a few times. The gene calls are TRBV6-1 and TRBJ2-3, with D maybe TRBD1 (6 bases). Germline V CDR1 and CDR2: MNHNS, SASEGT. The ends were cut back, 2 bases at V and 1 base at J, with 7 bases in the middle. CDR3 length: 14 residues. In nucleotides, the CDR3 is TGTGCCAGCAGTGAAAACAGGGGCACAGATACGCAGTATTTT. Translation: CASSENRGTDTQYF.

This rearrangement joins TRBV7-2 to TRBJ2-7; 7 bases are shared with TRBD1. From germline, CDR1 is SGHTA and CDR2 FQGNSA. V lost 4 bases and J lost 0; bases outside the gene matches: 6. This CDR3 comprises 15 residues. This chain's CDR3 is CASSSQGVSSYEQYF. CDR3 nucleotide sequence: TGTGCCAGCAGCTCCCAGGGGGTCAGCTCCTACGAGCAGTACTTC.

In this sample, this clone turned up once. This chain connects TRBV18 to TRBJ2-3; 9 bases line up with TRBD2. Germline V gene lookup returns CDR1 KGHSH and CDR2 LQKENI. Trimming cost V 0 bases and J 2 bases; bases outside gene matches: 6. CDR3 size: 17 residues. CDR3 in amino acids: CASSPPRASGNTDTQYF. DNA of the CDR3: TGTGCCAGCTCACCACCGAGGGCTAGCGGGAACACAGATACGCAGTATTTT.

This sequence joins TRBV18 and TRBJ2-4; D is possibly TRBD2 (6 bases). The germline V and J ends were trimmed by 3 bases and 8 bases, with 14 bases remaining between them. The germline gives CDR1 KGHSH, CDR2 LQKENI. The CDR3 spans 14 residues. This CDR3 reads CASSPRTREDIQYF. The CDR3 coding sequence is TGTGCCAGCTCACCGAGGACAAGGGAGGACATTCAGTACTTC.

The table lists this clone with a few counts. The chain employs TRBV2 and TRBJ2-1; 8 positions match TRBD1. In germline, CDR1 is SNHLY, CDR2 FYNNEI. The junction had 8 bases not matched to a gene; V was cut back by 7 bases and J by 15 bases. This CDR3 spans 11 amino acids. The CDR3 sequence: CASTLQGEVFF. Written as DNA, the CDR3 is TGTGCCAGCACTCTACAGGGGGAAGTGTTCTTC. The variable domain in full, completed from reference TRBV2 and TRBJ2-1, reads EPEVTQTPSHQVTQMGQEVILRCVPISNHLYFYWYRQILGQKVEFLVSFYNNEISEKSEIFDDQFSVERPDGSNFTLKIRSTKLEDSAMYFCASTLQGEVFFGPGTRLTVL.

The chain combines TRBV18 with TRBJ2-6; perhaps TRBD1 as D (8 bases). Germline lookup yields CDR1 KGHSH and CDR2 LQKENI. There are 18 residues in the CDR3. Trimming stripped 3 bases from V and 1 base from J, with 16 bases between. The CDR3 sequence is CASSPYRGGLSGANVLTF. The CDR3, as DNA: TGTGCCAGCTCACCCTACAGGGGGGGCCTGTCTGGGGCCAACGTCCTGACTTTC.

The J gene is TRBJ2-7, the V gene TRBV11-2, with D possibly TRBD1 on 7 matching bases. V was pared by 0 bases and J by 4 bases, with 13 bases between. CDR3 length: 15 residues. Germline V gene lookup returns CDR1 SGHAT and CDR2 FQNNGV. The CDR3: CASSLEGRGAYEQYF. The DNA for the CDR3 is TGTGCCAGCAGCTTAGAGGGCAGGGGGGCTTACGAGCAGTACTTC.

The V call is TRBV11-2, the J call TRBJ2-1; 16 bases align to TRBD2. Germline CDR1 is SGHAT and CDR2 is FQNNGV. The CDR3 extends over 16 amino acids. V shed 5 bases, J shed 6 bases, and the junction held 4 bases outside the gene matches. In DNA, the CDR3 is TGTGCCAGCAGCCCGGGGACTAGCGGGGGGGCCAATGAGCAGTTCTTC. Translating it yields CASSPGTSGGANEQFF.

The chain employs TRBV5-6 and TRBJ1-6; D may be TRBD1 (5 bases). This CDR3 has 14 amino acids. Trimming shortened V by 7 bases and J by 4 bases, and 12 bases separated the two germline ends. Germline values: CDR1 SGHDT, CDR2 YYEEEE. CDR3: CASRGGGYNSPLHF. The CDR3 DNA follows: TGTGCCAGCCGGGGGGGAGGATATAATTCACCCCTCCACTTT.

This chain connects TRBV6-1 to TRBJ2-1; 12 nucleotides agree with TRBD2. Trimming cost V 8 bases and J 6 bases; bases outside gene matches: 8. This CDR3 spans 15 amino acids. Germline CDR1 MNHNS, CDR2 SASEGT. The CDR3: CASSLAGGSLNEQFF. DNA for the CDR3: TGTGCCAGCTCCCTAGCGGGGGGGAGTCTCAATGAGCAGTTCTTC.

In this sample, this clone turned up a few times. The chain links TRBV7-2 to TRBJ2-1, with 9 nucleotides matching TRBD1. The length of the CDR3 is 16 residues. Germline V gives CDR1 SGHTA, CDR2 FQGNSA. The V and J ends lost 1 base and 4 bases, in that order; junction bases with no gene match: 5. The CDR3 is CASSLDGTGRYNEQFF. As DNA, the CDR3 is TGTGCCAGCAGCTTAGACGGGACAGGGAGATACAATGAGCAGTTCTTC.

The chain employs TRBV5-4 and TRBJ2-1; 8 bases agree with TRBD2. Germline V lookup: CDR1 SGHNT, CDR2 YYREEE (reference sequence). The CDR3 length is 16 residues. J lost 4 bases, V lost 4 bases, and 10 bases had no gene match. This CDR3 is CASSPAGLGVYNEQFF. For the CDR3, the DNA is TGTGCCAGCAGCCCGGCGGGACTAGGGGTTTACAATGAGCAGTTCTTC. Complete variable domain (other parts from reference TRBV5-4 and TRBJ2-1): ETGVTQSPTHLIKTRGQQVTLRCSSQSGHNTVSWYQQALGQGPQFIFQYYREEENGRGNFPPRFSGLQFPNYSSELNVNALELDDSALYLCASSPAGLGVYNEQFFGPGTRLTVL.

This rearrangement joins TRBV30 to TRBJ2-4; 9 nucleotides line up with TRBD1. Germline V gene lookup returns CDR1 GTSNPN and CDR2 SVGIG (reference sequence). The CDR3 extends over 16 amino acids. The J segment lost 7 bases and the V segment lost 1 base, leaving 11 bases of the junction unmatched. The DNA of the CDR3 is TGTGCCTGGAGTGCGAATCCGGGACAGGGTAGGAACATTCAGTACTTC. Amino acid sequence: CAWSANPGQGRNIQYF.